This T cell receptor (beta chain) derives from a study of cytomegalovirus exposure and HLA in healthy donors. Losses at the gene ends were 4 bases for V and 7 bases for J; bases not matched to a gene: 10. Germline CDR1 and CDR2: LGHNA and YNFKEQ. CDR3 size: 15 residues. PCR employed 60 Vbeta and 13 Jbeta primers. Assay: immunoSEQ multiplex PCR; the TCRdb copy retains only in-frame clones and omits some. This repertoire shows over 150,000 clones, 70% to 80% found once; its top ten account for 1.4%. The chain joins TRBV4-2 to TRBJ1-2; 9 bases are a match to TRBD1. The source of this sequence is a young woman in good health and CMV-seropositive. Source material: PBMCs. The chain's CDR3 is CASSPRTGGASGYTF. CDR3 sequence (DNA): TGTGCCAGCAGCCCAAGAACAGGGGGCGCTTCTGGCTACACCTTC.